This T cell receptor beta chain originates from a study of cytomegalovirus exposure and HLA in healthy donors. General study points: First-cohort TCR clusters were later found to tend to co-occur in the roughly 130 validation repertoires. Altogether, 164 TCR beta chains were recorded as cytomegalovirus-associated.

Clones were sequenced by immunoSEQ multiplex PCR, and TCRdb holds only the in-frame ones, with some missing. The sample holds over 85,000 clones, roughly nine tenths seen once. On this clone itself: No antigen is known for it.

This CDR3 has 16 amino acids. Germline CDR1 is MDHEN and CDR2 is SYDVKM. Trimming cost V 5 bases and J 0 bases, with 14 bases left between them. Material for sequencing was PBMCs. This clonotype originated in a woman between 18 and 29 years old in good health and CMV-seronegative. The V and J genes are TRBV28 and TRBJ1-5, with D maybe TRBD1 (5 bases). The CDR3 coding sequence is TGTGCCAGCAGTCCCACCGACAGCTTTAGCAATCAGCCCCAGCATTTT. It codes for CASSPTDSFSNQPQHF. The entire variable domain, with the rest obtained from reference TRBV28 and TRBJ1-5, is as follows: DVKVTQSSRYLVKRTGEKVFLECVQDMDHENMFWYRQDPGLGLRLIYFSYDVKMKEKGDIPEGYSVSREKKERFSLILESASTNQTSMYLCASSPTDSFSNQPQHFGDGTRLSIL.